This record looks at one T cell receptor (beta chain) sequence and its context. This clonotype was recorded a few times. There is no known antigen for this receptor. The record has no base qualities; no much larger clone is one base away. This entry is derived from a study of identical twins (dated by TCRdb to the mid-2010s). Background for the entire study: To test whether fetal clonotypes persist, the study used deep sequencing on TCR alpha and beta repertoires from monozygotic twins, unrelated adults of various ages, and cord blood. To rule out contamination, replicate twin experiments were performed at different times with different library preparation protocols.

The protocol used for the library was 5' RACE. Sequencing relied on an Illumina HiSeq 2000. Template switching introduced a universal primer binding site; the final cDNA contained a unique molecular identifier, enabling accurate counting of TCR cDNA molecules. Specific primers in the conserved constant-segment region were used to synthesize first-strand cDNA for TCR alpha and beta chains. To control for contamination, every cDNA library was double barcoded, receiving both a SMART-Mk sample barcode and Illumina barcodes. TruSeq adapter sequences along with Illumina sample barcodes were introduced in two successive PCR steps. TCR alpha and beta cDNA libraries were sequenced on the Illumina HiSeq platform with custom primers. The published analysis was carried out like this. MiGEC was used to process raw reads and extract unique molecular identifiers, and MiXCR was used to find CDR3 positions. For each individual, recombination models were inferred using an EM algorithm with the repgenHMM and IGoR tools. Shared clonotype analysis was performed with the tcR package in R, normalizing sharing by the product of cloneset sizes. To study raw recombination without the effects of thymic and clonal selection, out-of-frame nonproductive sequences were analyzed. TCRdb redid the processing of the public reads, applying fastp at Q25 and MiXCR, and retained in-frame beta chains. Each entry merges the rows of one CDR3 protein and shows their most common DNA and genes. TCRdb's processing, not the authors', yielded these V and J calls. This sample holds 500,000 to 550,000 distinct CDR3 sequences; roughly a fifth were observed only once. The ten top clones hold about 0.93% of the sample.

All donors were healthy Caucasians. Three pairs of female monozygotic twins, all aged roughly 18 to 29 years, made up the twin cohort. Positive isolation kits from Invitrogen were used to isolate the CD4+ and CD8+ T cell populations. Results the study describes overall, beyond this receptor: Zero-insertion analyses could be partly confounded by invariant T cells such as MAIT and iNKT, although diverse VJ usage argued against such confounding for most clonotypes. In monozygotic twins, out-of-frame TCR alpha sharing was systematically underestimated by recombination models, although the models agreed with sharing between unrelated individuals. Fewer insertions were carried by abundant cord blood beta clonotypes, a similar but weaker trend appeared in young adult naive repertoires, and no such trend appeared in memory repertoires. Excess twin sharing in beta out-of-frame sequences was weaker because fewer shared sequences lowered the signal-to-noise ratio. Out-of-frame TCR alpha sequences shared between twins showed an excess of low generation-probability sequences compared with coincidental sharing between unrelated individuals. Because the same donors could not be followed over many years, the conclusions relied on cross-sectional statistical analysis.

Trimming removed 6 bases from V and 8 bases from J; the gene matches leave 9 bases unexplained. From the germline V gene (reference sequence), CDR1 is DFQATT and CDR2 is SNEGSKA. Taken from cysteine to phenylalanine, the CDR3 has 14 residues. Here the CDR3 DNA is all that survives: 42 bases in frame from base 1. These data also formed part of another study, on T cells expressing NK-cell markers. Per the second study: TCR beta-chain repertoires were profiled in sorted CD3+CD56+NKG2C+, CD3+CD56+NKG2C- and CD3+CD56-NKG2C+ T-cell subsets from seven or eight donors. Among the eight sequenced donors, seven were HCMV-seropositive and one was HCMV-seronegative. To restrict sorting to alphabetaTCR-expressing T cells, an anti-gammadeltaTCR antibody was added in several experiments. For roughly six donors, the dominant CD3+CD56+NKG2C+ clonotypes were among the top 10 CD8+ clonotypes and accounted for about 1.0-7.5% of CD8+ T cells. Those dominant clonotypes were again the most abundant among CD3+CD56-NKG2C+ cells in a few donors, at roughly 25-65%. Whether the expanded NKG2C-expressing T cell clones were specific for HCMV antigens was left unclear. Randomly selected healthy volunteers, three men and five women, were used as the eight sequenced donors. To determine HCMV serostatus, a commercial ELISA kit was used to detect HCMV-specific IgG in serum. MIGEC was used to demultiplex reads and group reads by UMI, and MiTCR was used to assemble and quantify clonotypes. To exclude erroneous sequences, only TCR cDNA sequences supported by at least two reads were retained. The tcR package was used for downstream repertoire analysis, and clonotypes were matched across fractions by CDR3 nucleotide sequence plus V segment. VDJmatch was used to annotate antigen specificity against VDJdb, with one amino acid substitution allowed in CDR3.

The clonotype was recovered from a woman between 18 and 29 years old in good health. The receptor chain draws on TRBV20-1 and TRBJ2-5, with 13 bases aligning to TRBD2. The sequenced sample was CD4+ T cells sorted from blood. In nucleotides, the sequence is TGCAGTGCGGGGGGACTAGCGGGAACTATCACCCAGTACTTC. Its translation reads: CSAGGLAGTITQYF.